These T cell receptor beta chains were read from a single sample in a study of cytomegalovirus exposure and HLA in healthy donors. Clones were read by immunoSEQ multiplex PCR, and TCRdb kept only the in-frame ones, dropping some. The sample holds 150,000 or so clones; roughly four fifths are singletons and the top ten take less than 2%. Sequenced sample: PBMCs. Receptors were obtained from a man aged 35 to 55 in good health and CMV-seronegative. CDR3s include the opening cysteine and the closing phenylalanine or tryptophan. Each record gives: V gene, D gene, clone size, J gene, CDR3 DNA, CDR3 protein. The D gene is left open where the match is weak. Size is omitted from some rows. Given values are once, few, many or a class for expanded clones.

V: TRBV7-2
D: TRBD2
size: NA
J: TRBJ2-7
DNA: TGTGCCAGCAGCTTATCTCGGGACTACTACGAGCAGTACTTC
CDR3: CASSLSRDYYEQYF

V: TRBV9
D: TRBD2
size: NA
J: TRBJ2-1
DNA: TGTGCCAGCAGTTATACTAGCGGGATGCAGAGCTCCTACAATGAGCAGTTCTTC
CDR3: CASSYTSGMQSSYNEQFF

V: TRBV5-1
D: TRBD2
size: NA
J: TRBJ2-3
DNA: TGCGCCAGCAGCTTTTTTCCTAGCGGCCTTGAGGATACGCAGTATTTT
CDR3: CASSFFPSGLEDTQYF

V: TRBV15
D: NA
size: NA
J: TRBJ1-4
DNA: TGTGCCACCAGCAGTCTCGCTACAGGGCCAACTAATGAAAAACTGTTTTTT
CDR3: CATSSLATGPTNEKLFF

V: TRBV27
D: NA
size: NA
J: TRBJ1-2
DNA: TGTGCCAGCAGTTTAGGAGTGGGTGGGTATGGCCACACCTTC
CDR3: CASSLGVGGYGHTF

V: TRBV7-9
D: TRBD2
size: many
J: TRBJ2-3
DNA: TGTGCCAGCAGCAAAACCTACAGCGGGAGCGCCTCTGTGTATTTT
CDR3: CASSKTYSGSASVYF

V: TRBV7-8
D: NA
size: NA
J: TRBJ2-7
DNA: TGTGCCAGCAGTCGCGAAAGGAGGGGAATGAACTTC
CDR3: CASSRERRGMNF

V: TRBV4-1
D: TRBD1
size: few
J: TRBJ2-7
DNA: TGCGCCAGCAGCCTCCGACAGGGCTTGGAGCAGTACTTC
CDR3: CASSLRQGLEQYF

V: TRBV7-9
D: NA
size: NA
J: TRBJ2-6
DNA: TGTTCCAGCAGCTTAGTTCAGGGGACCGGGGCCAACGGCCTGACTTTC
CDR3: CSSSLVQGTGANGLTF

V: TRBV30
D: NA
size: few
J: TRBJ2-7
DNA: TGTGCCTGGGGGCACTTCTACCGCGAGCAGTACTTC
CDR3: CAWGHFYREQYF

V: TRBV4-1
D: NA
size: few
J: TRBJ2-3
DNA: TGCGCCAGCAGCCAAGGTGGGGGGGGCGGTTCGGGCACAGATACGCAGTATTTT
CDR3: CASSQGGGGGSGTDTQYF

V: TRBV14
D: TRBD1
size: NA
J: TRBJ1-1
DNA: TGTGCCAGCAGCCAATTGTCAGGGGGGACACTGAACACTGAAGCTTTCTTT
CDR3: CASSQLSGGTLNTEAFF

V: TRBV6-5
D: NA
size: NA
J: TRBJ1-4
DNA: TGTGCCAGCAGGGGCCTGGAAGCACTGTTTTTT
CDR3: CASRGLEALFF

V: TRBV5-1
D: TRBD2
size: NA
J: TRBJ2-5
DNA: TGCGCCAGCAGCAGGACTAGCGGGACGACCCAGTACTTC
CDR3: CASSRTSGTTQYF

V: TRBV7-2
D: TRBD1
size: few
J: TRBJ1-2
DNA: TGTGCCAGCAGCTCCCCCTATGACAGGGCCCATGGCTACACCTTC
CDR3: CASSSPYDRAHGYTF

V: TRBV29-1
D: NA
size: NA
J: TRBJ2-5
DNA: TGCAGCGCCATCGACAGGAGGGAGACCCAGTACTTC
CDR3: CSAIDRRETQYF

V: TRBV6-5
D: TRBD1
size: NA
J: TRBJ1-2
DNA: TGTGCCACAGCCGAAAGACAGGGGAATCATTATGGCTACACCTTC
CDR3: CATAERQGNHYGYTF

V: TRBV5-1
D: TRBD2
size: NA
J: TRBJ2-1
DNA: TGCGCCAGCAGGCGGGGGGAGGCGGGACGATACTACAATGAGCAGTTCTTC
CDR3: CASRRGEAGRYYNEQFF

V: TRBV6-6
D: NA
size: NA
J: TRBJ2-2
DNA: TGTGCCAGCAGTTACTCCATGGGGGGAGGGGGGCTGTTTTTT
CDR3: CASSYSMGGGGLFF

V: TRBV2
D: TRBD1
size: NA
J: TRBJ1-2
DNA: TGTGCCAGCAGTGAGAGGACAGGGGGAAACTATGGCTACACCTTC
CDR3: CASSERTGGNYGYTF

V: TRBV2
D: NA
size: few
J: TRBJ1-6
DNA: TGTGCCAGCAGTGAATCGCAGGGAAGAGGCTCACCCCTCCACTTT
CDR3: CASSESQGRGSPLHF

V: TRBV7-2
D: NA
size: NA
J: TRBJ1-3
DNA: TGTGCCAGCAGCTTGGTTTCCTCCGCCCTGCCCGGGAACACCATATATTTT
CDR3: CASSLVSSALPGNTIYF

V: TRBV20-1
D: NA
size: few
J: TRBJ1-1
DNA: TGCAGTGCCCGGGGGGGCGCTGAAGCTTTCTTT
CDR3: CSARGGAEAFF

V: TRBV4-2
D: NA
size: NA
J: TRBJ1-1
DNA: TGTGCCAGCAGCCAAGATTGGGCCGACACTGAAGCTTTCTTT
CDR3: CASSQDWADTEAFF

V: TRBV27
D: NA
size: NA
J: TRBJ2-7
DNA: TGTGCCAGCAGTAGGACTGGAACCTACGAGCAGTACTTC
CDR3: CASSRTGTYEQYF

V: TRBV4-2
D: TRBD2
size: NA
J: TRBJ2-1
DNA: TGTGCCAGCAGCCCCCGGGAGGGGGGCAGAAGGGAGGGGGGCAATGAGCAGTTCTTC
CDR3: CASSPREGGRREGGNEQFF

V: TRBV7-9
D: TRBD1
size: NA
J: TRBJ2-7
DNA: TGTGCCAGCAGCCCAACCGGGACAGGGTCCCTCGAGCAGTACTTC
CDR3: CASSPTGTGSLEQYF

V: TRBV5-6
D: TRBD1
size: NA
J: TRBJ1-5
DNA: TGTGCCAGCAGCTTGGAAGTGACAGGGGTTCAGCCCCAGCATTTT
CDR3: CASSLEVTGVQPQHF

V: TRBV6-5
D: NA
size: NA
J: TRBJ2-5
DNA: TGTGCCAGCAGCCGCATTCAGGGTAGGGGGGAGACCCAGTACTTC
CDR3: CASSRIQGRGETQYF

V: TRBV30
D: TRBD1
size: NA
J: TRBJ1-2
DNA: TGTGCCTGGAGCAAAGGCCGGGACAGTCCCAATTATGGCTACACCTTC
CDR3: CAWSKGRDSPNYGYTF

V: TRBV28
D: TRBD2
size: NA
J: TRBJ2-7
DNA: TGTGCCAGCAGTTTGGTAATAGCGGGGCCCTACGAGCAGTACTTC
CDR3: CASSLVIAGPYEQYF

V: TRBV5-4
D: TRBD1
size: NA
J: TRBJ2-1
DNA: TGTGCCAGCAGTTTAGTAGGACAGGGCAGTAATGAGCAGTTCTTC
CDR3: CASSLVGQGSNEQFF

V: TRBV27
D: NA
size: NA
J: TRBJ2-2
DNA: TGTGCCAGCAGTTTTCCCGGGACTTCGGACACCGGGGAGCTGTTTTTT
CDR3: CASSFPGTSDTGELFF

V: TRBV5-1
D: TRBD2
size: NA
J: TRBJ2-1
DNA: TGCGCCAGCAGCCCCATTCGGGGCGGGAGCTCCTACAATGAGCAGTTCTTC
CDR3: CASSPIRGGSSYNEQFF

V: TRBV19
D: NA
size: NA
J: TRBJ2-1
DNA: TGTGCCAGTAGGACCGAGCGGGCGAAGAGCAATGAGCAGTTCTTC
CDR3: CASRTERAKSNEQFF

V: TRBV7-9
D: NA
size: NA
J: TRBJ2-2
DNA: TGTTCCAGCAGCCCCTCCTCGGGGGTCGGGGAGCTGTTTTTT
CDR3: CSSSPSSGVGELFF

V: TRBV28
D: NA
size: NA
J: TRBJ2-7
DNA: TGTGCCAGCAGTTTAGCCCTGAGGACACTAAGCTACGAGCAGTACTTC
CDR3: CASSLALRTLSYEQYF

V: TRBV5-6
D: NA
size: NA
J: TRBJ2-5
DNA: TGTGCCAGCAGCTTGCGCGGGATCCAAGAGACCCAGTACTTC
CDR3: CASSLRGIQETQYF

V: TRBV29-1
D: NA
size: NA
J: TRBJ2-2
DNA: TGCAGCGTCCGTAGCACCGGGGAGCTGTTTTTT
CDR3: CSVRSTGELFF

V: TRBV19
D: TRBD1
size: NA
J: TRBJ2-5
DNA: TGTGCCAGTAGTGTCACAGGGGAATGGGAGACCCAGTACTTC
CDR3: CASSVTGEWETQYF

V: TRBV19
D: TRBD2
size: NA
J: TRBJ2-1
DNA: TGTGCCAGTAGTTCCGGGAGGGCTAGCTCCTACAATGAGCAGTTCTTC
CDR3: CASSSGRASSYNEQFF

V: TRBV30
D: NA
size: NA
J: TRBJ1-5
DNA: TGTGCCTGGAGTGTAAGTAGGGGGATGAGGCCCCAGCATTTT
CDR3: CAWSVSRGMRPQHF

V: TRBV7-3
D: NA
size: NA
J: TRBJ2-1
DNA: TGTGCCAGCAGCTTAAAGGGCGGGCCACCCTACAATGAGCAGTTCTTC
CDR3: CASSLKGGPPYNEQFF

V: TRBV5-1
D: TRBD2
size: NA
J: TRBJ2-2
DNA: TGCGCCGGCAGCCTACTAGCGGGGGGAAACACCGGGGAGCTGTTTTTT
CDR3: CAGSLLAGGNTGELFF

V: TRBV28
D: TRBD1
size: NA
J: TRBJ2-1
DNA: TGTGCCAGCAGTTTCGCCGGGACAGGGGTTCCCCTTCTCCCCTACAATGAGCAGTTCTTC
CDR3: CASSFAGTGVPLLPYNEQFF

V: TRBV5-5
D: TRBD1
size: NA
J: TRBJ2-2
DNA: TGTGCCAGCAGCCAGTTGACAGGGGGCGACACCGGGGAGCTGTTTTTT
CDR3: CASSQLTGGDTGELFF

V: TRBV2
D: TRBD1
size: NA
J: TRBJ1-2
DNA: TGTGCCAGCAAGGACGACCGGGACAGGGGGTTTCACTACACCTTC
CDR3: CASKDDRDRGFHYTF